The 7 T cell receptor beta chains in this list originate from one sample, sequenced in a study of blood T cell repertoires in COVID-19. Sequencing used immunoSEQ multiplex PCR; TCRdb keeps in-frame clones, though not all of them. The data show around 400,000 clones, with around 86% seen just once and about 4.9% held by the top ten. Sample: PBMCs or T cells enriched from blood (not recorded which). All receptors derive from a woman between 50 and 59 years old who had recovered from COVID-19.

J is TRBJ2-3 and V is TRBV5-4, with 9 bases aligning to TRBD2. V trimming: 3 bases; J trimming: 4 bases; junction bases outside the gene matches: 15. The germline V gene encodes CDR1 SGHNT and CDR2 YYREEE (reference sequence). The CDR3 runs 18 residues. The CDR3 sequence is CASSSPGTSLPGADTQYF. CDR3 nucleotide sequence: TGTGCCAGCAGCTCCCCCGGGACTAGCCTTCCTGGTGCAGATACGCAGTATTTT.

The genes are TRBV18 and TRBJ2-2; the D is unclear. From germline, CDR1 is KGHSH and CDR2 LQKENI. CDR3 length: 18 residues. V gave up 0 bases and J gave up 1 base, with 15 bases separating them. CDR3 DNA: TGTGCCAGCTCACCACCTTCGTTTCGGGTGGGGAACACCGGGGAGCTGTTTTTT. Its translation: CASSPPSFRVGNTGELFF. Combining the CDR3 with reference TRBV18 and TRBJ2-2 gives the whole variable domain NAGVMQNPRHLVRRRGQEARLRCSPMKGHSHVYWYRQLPEEGLKFMVYLQKENIIDESGMPKERFSAEFPKEGPSILRIQQVVRGDSAAYFCASSPPSFRVGNTGELFFGEGSRLTVL.

In nucleotides, the CDR3 is TGTGCCAGCAGGGAAACCGGGACAGAAGACATTCTAAACTATGGCTACACCTTC. Translation: CASRETGTEDILNYGYTF. This sequence joins TRBV9 and TRBJ1-2; 7 bases are a match to TRBD1. CDR3 length: 18 residues. V lost 5 bases and J lost 2; bases outside the gene matches: 18. Per germline, CDR1 SGDLS and CDR2 YYNGEE.

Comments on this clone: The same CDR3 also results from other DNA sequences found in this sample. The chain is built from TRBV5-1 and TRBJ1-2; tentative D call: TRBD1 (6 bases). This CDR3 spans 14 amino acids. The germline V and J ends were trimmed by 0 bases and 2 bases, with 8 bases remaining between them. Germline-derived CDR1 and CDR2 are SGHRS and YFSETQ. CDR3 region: CASSLGDTNYGYTF. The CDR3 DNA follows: TGCGCCAGCAGCTTGGGGGACACGAACTATGGCTACACCTTC. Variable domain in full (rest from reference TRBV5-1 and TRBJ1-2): KAGVTQTPRYLIKTRGQQVTLSCSPISGHRSVSWYQQTPGQGLQFLFEYFSETQRNKGNFPGRFSGRQFSNSRSEMNVSTLELGDSALYLCASSLGDTNYGYTFGSGTRLTVV.

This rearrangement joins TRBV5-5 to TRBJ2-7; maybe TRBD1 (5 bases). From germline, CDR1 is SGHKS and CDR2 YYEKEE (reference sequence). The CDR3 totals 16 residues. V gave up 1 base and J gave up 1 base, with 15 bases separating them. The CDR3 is CASSLWLPGSSYEQYF. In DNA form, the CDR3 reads TGTGCCAGCAGCTTGTGGCTCCCAGGGTCGTCCTACGAGCAGTACTTC.

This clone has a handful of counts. CDR3 in amino acids: CASSSLLSEAFF. The DNA for the CDR3 is TGTGCCAGCAGTTCCCTTTTATCTGAAGCTTTCTTT. The rearrangement uses TRBV28 and TRBJ1-1; D gene ambiguous. Germline CDR1 is MDHEN and CDR2 is SYDVKM. The CDR3 extends over 12 amino acids. V shed 4 bases and J shed 6 bases, with 9 bases lying between them.

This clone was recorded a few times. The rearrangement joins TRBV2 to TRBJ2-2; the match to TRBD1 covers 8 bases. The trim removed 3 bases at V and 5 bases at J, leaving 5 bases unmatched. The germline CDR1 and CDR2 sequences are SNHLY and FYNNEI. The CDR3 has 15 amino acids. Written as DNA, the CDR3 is TGTGCCAGCAGTGACAGGGGGCAGGTGACCGGGGAGCTGTTTTTT. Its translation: CASSDRGQVTGELFF.